The T cell receptor beta chain described here comes from a study of shared clonotypes between healthy human individuals. The data were produced by immunoSEQ multiplex PCR, yet TCRdb's version contains in-frame clones alone and is incomplete. Of about 2 million clones listed, approximately 95% are singletons. Notes on the study in general: Unshared clonotypes carried lower generation probabilities than those common to all four donors.

The CDR3 is 11 amino acids. The germline V gene encodes CDR1 SQVTM and CDR2 ANQGSEA. Between the trimmed V and J ends, which lost 3 bases and 5 bases, there was a span of 7 bases. Points on this clone: Its antigen remains unidentified.

The naive CD8 fraction comprised CD45RO-negative cells positively selected for CCR7 and excluded terminally differentiated effector memory CD45RA+ cells. The sample consisted of naive CD8+ T cells sorted from blood. The TCR was taken from a man between 18 and 29 years old in good health. This rearrangement joins TRBV29-1 to TRBJ1-2, with D unclear. The CDR3 loop reads CSVDTGYGYTF. CDR3 DNA sequence: TGCAGCGTTGATACGGGGTATGGCTACACCTTC. The full variable domain, its missing parts supplied by reference TRBV29-1 and TRBJ1-2, is SAVISQKPSRDICQRGTSLTIQCQVDSQVTMMFWYRQQPGQSLTLIATANQGSEATYESGFVIDKFPISRPNLTFSTLTVSNMSPEDSSIYLCSVDTGYGYTFGSGTRLTVV.